This T cell receptor beta chain derives from a study of T cells after yellow fever vaccination. V was shortened by 3 bases and J by 7 bases, with 13 bases between the two germline ends. CDR3 size: 14 residues. Per the germline V gene, CDR1 is MNHEY and CDR2 is SVGAGI. Worth noting for this clonotype: Its antigen remains unidentified.

Study-level results: Most primary-vaccination clones recurred post-booster (under 98% CD4, around 90% CD8).

TCRdb redid the calling of the 5' RACE reads with MiXCR, one entry per CDR3 protein. Of hundreds of thousands of distinct CDR3 sequences in the sample, about 12% were seen once. The sequence was obtained from a man younger than 40 who received the YFV17D yellow fever vaccine. This chain uses TRBV6-5 with TRBJ1-5, with D possibly being TRBD1 (5 bases). Sequences were derived from PBMCs, sampled on the day of the yellow fever booster vaccination. CDR3 in amino acids: CASSYRDRGQPQHF. DNA of the CDR3: TGTGCCAGCAGTTATCGGGACCGGGGCCAGCCCCAGCATTTT.